Shown below are 24 T cell receptor beta chains from a single sample sequenced in a study of T cells in women clearing cervical HPV infection. Clones were read by immunoSEQ multiplex PCR, and TCRdb kept only the in-frame ones, dropping some. In total, the table holds some 26,000 clones. The sequencing input was blood buffy coat. These receptors were obtained from a woman between 18 and 75 years old with a cervical HPV16 infection that either progressed to CIN3+ or cleared (not recorded which).

Note on this clone: The read ends 3 residues early relative to the CDR3; the germline J gene fills the gap. The rearrangement joins TRBV6-2 or TRBV6-3 to TRBJ2-1; 12 bases align to TRBD2. This CDR3 has 14 amino acids. The germline V gene has CDR1 MNHEY and CDR2 SVGEGT. J gave up 6 bases and V 4 bases, and 1 base lay outside the gene matches. The CDR3 here is CASSSLAGGNEQFF. Incomplete CDR3 DNA: TGTGCCAGCAGTTCACTAGCGGGGGGCAATGAG.

Of note for this clone: Read coverage stops 3 residues before the CDR3 terminus; the germline J gene supplies the remainder. The chain is built from TRBV5-4 and TRBJ2-7; 8 bases are a match to TRBD1. The length of the CDR3 is 14 residues. Germline V CDR1 and CDR2: SGHNT, YYREEE (reference sequence). V lost 2 bases and J lost 4; bases outside the gene matches: 5. The DNA read from the CDR3 is TGTGCCAGCAGCTTCGGACAGGGACGATACGAG. It codes for CASSFGQGRYE. The full CDR3 reads CASSFGQGRYEQYF.

Notes on this clone: Coverage ceases 3 residues before the CDR3 finishes, and the germline J gene fills in the end. The chain carries TRBV6-2 or TRBV6-3 and TRBJ2-5, with D perhaps TRBD2 (6 bases). This CDR3 is built from 14 residues. Between the trimmed V and J ends, which lost 7 bases and 3 bases, there was a span of 15 bases. Germline-derived CDR1 and CDR2 are MNHEY and SVGEGT. CDR3 DNA (partial): TGTGCCAGCACCGGGGACTCCAACAAAGAGACC. This encodes CASTGDSNKET. The full-length CDR3 reads as CASTGDSNKETQYF.

Comments on this clone: The missing CDR3 end, 3 residues past where the read stops, is filled in from the germline J gene. The chain employs TRBV29-1 and TRBJ2-1, with 7 bases lining up with TRBD1. This CDR3 is built from 12 residues. V was pared by 5 bases and J by 6 bases, with 4 bases of the junction left unmatched. Germline CDR1 SQVTM, CDR2 ANQGSEA. The CDR3 bases that were read are TGCAGCGTTCGAAGGGGGCTCAATGAG. Translation: CSVRRGLNE. The complete CDR3 reads CSVRRGLNEQFF.

With respect to this clone: The read is 3 residues too short to cover the CDR3 end, so that end is filled in from the germline J gene. The gene calls are TRBV11-2 and TRBJ2-7, with D uncertain. CDR1 is SGHAT, CDR2 FQNNGV, per germline. The CDR3 sequence is 14 residues long. V lost 2 bases and J 1 base, leaving 9 bases between the germline ends. The CDR3: CASSLLSVSYEQYF. CDR3 DNA (partial): TGTGCCAGCAGCTTACTTTCCGTATCCTACGAG.

In the case of this clone: Read sequence stops 3 residues before the CDR3 end, and the germline J gene provides the missing end. V gene TRBV7-9 combines with J gene TRBJ1-1, with TRBD1 as a possible D gene (6 bases). Germline V gene lookup returns CDR1 SEHNR and CDR2 FQNEAQ (reference sequence). The CDR3 loop spans 15 amino acids. The CDR3 here is CASRPAGGRNTRAFF. The sequenced part of the CDR3 DNA is TGTGCCAGCAGGCCGGCGGGGGGGCGTAATACTCGA.

As to this clone: The read comes to an end 3 residues before the CDR3 does, leaving the germline J gene to fill in the end. The genes are TRBV13 and TRBJ2-7; 7 nucleotides align to TRBD1. CDR3 length equals 15 residues. In germline, CDR1 is PRHDT, CDR2 FYEKMQ (reference sequence). V was pared by 2 bases and J by 0 bases, with 4 bases of the junction left unmatched. CDR3 DNA (partial): TGTGCCAGCAGCTTAATGACAGGGAGCTCCTACGAG. It translates to CASSLMTGSSYE. The entire CDR3 reads CASSLMTGSSYEQYF.

Details on this clone: The read stops 3 residues short of the end of the CDR3; the missing end is completed from the germline J gene. The chain is built from TRBV7-8 and TRBJ2-1; 8 nucleotides match TRBD1. The CDR3 loop spans 15 amino acids. V gave up 4 bases and J gave up 5 bases; unmatched junction bases: 7. Germline CDR1 reads SGHVS; CDR2 reads FQNEAQ. CDR3: CASSYGQGLNNEQFF. Incomplete CDR3 DNA: TGTGCCAGCAGCTACGGACAGGGTCTGAACAATGAG.

In regard to this clone: The read finishes 3 residues shy of the CDR3 end, and the germline J gene is used to complete it. This rearrangement joins TRBV5-1 to TRBJ2-2; tentatively, D is TRBD2 (6 bases). CDR3 length equals 11 residues. V shed 6 bases and J shed 10 bases, with 10 bases lying between them. Germline CDR1 is SGHRS and CDR2 is YFSETQ. The chain's CDR3 is CASKLAEELFF. The CDR3 bases that were read are TGCGCCAGCAAACTAGCAGAGGAG.

To note about this clone: The read falls 3 residues short of the CDR3 end, and the missing part is taken from the germline J gene. The chain has TRBV19 and TRBJ2-2, with 7 bases lining up with TRBD1. Germline CDR1 LNHDA, CDR2 SQIVND (reference sequence). J gave up 0 bases and V 2 bases, and 0 bases lay outside the gene matches. The CDR3 runs 15 residues. The part of the CDR3 DNA that was read is TGTGCCAGTAGTATACAGGGGGCGAACACCGGGGAG. Translated, it gives CASSIQGANTGE. The whole CDR3 sequence is CASSIQGANTGELFF.

Concerning this clone itself: Sequencing ends 3 residues short of the CDR3 end; the germline J gene provides the rest. This chain links TRBV20-1 with TRBJ1-1, with 11 bases aligning to TRBD1. There are 13 residues in the CDR3. J lost 7 bases, V lost 4 bases, and 5 bases had no gene match. From germline, CDR1 is DFQATT and CDR2 SNEGSKA (reference sequence). This CDR3 reads CSATWTGGDEAFF. The CDR3 bases that were read are TGCAGTGCTACCTGGACAGGGGGCGATGAA.

A word on this clone: The sequence runs out 3 residues before the end of the CDR3; the remainder is reconstructed from the germline J gene. The chain joins TRBV28 to TRBJ1-5; D might be TRBD1 (6 bases). V lost 4 bases, J lost 0 bases, and 7 bases lay in between. CDR3 length equals 14 residues. Germline V lookup: CDR1 MDHEN, CDR2 SYDVKM. The CDR3 loop is CASSSRGSNQPQHF. The part of the CDR3 DNA that was read is TGTGCCAGCAGTTCCAGGGGTAGCAATCAGCCC. Based on the CDR3 plus reference TRBV28 and TRBJ1-5, the full variable domain is DVKVTQSSRYLVKRTGEKVFLECVQDMDHENMFWYRQDPGLGLRLIYFSYDVKMKEKGDIPEGYSVSREKKERFSLILESASTNQTSMYLCASSSRGSNQPQHFGDGTRLSIL.

The part of the CDR3 DNA that was read is TGTGCCTGGAGCCCCCTAGGTAGGGGGAACTATGGC. Translation: CAWSPLGRGNYG. The full-length CDR3 reads as CAWSPLGRGNYGYTF. This sequence joins TRBV30 and TRBJ1-2; possibly TRBD1 for D (6 bases). The CDR3 end is not reached by the read, which stops 3 residues before it; the germline J gene fills it in. Trimming took off 3 bases at V and 2 bases at J, with 16 bases between the two ends. The CDR3 has 15 amino acids. Germline V CDR1 and CDR2: GTSNPN, SVGIG (reference sequence).

For this clone: A read error may produce the germline difference seen at one junction end. The read finishes 3 residues shy of the CDR3 end, and the germline J gene is used to complete it. The chain has TRBV4-2 and TRBJ2-2, with D uncertain. The CDR3 is 16 residues long. Germline V gives CDR1 LGHNA, CDR2 YNFKEQ. Incomplete CDR3 DNA: TGCGCCAGCAGCCAAGATTGGCTGTCGAACACCGGGGAG. It encodes CASSQDWLSNTGE. The full CDR3 reads CASSQDWLSNTGELFF.

The CDR3 DNA, read in part, is TGTGCCAGACGACAGGGGTGGGATCTAGGGCACACTGAA. This sequence encodes CARRQGWDLGHTE. The whole CDR3 protein reads CARRQGWDLGHTEAFF. This sequence joins TRBV6-2 or TRBV6-3 and TRBJ1-1; 8 nucleotides match TRBD1. The CDR3 end lies 3 residues beyond the end of the read and is filled in from the germline J gene. Trimming at V came to 9 bases and at J to 3 bases, leaving 15 bases not matched to a gene. CDR1 and CDR2 from the germline V gene are MNHEY and SVGEGT. This CDR3 has 16 amino acids.

In the case of this clone: The CDR3 end is not reached by the read, which stops 3 residues before it; the germline J gene fills it in. The chain links TRBV2 to TRBJ2-1; 10 nucleotides agree with TRBD2. V shed 5 bases and J 2 bases; nucleotides not matched to a gene: 6. The CDR3 extends over 16 amino acids. Germline V gene data show CDR1 as SNHLY and CDR2 as FYNNEI. This chain's CDR3 is CASSSTSGGAYNEQFF. The sequenced part of the CDR3 DNA is TGTGCCAGCAGTTCAACCAGCGGGGGGGCCTACAATGAG.

Concerning this clone: From the germline J gene comes the end of the CDR3, since the read stops 3 residues before it. The J gene is TRBJ1-2, the V gene TRBV5-1; TRBD1 agrees at 10 bases. Germline V gene lookup returns CDR1 SGHRS and CDR2 YFSETQ. CDR3 length: 14 amino acids. V lost 4 bases and J lost 2; bases outside the gene matches: 2. The covered CDR3 bases are TGCGCCAGCAGCGCGACAGGGGGCAACTATGGC. Its protein product is CASSATGGNYG. In full, the CDR3 is CASSATGGNYGYTF.

As for this clone: The read halts 3 residues ahead of the CDR3 end, with the missing end drawn from the germline J gene. The rearrangement links TRBV5-1 to TRBJ1-3; D not resolved. This CDR3 contains 14 residues. Germline loops: CDR1 SGHRS, CDR2 YFSETQ. The V end lost 5 bases, the J end lost 0 bases, and 9 bases lay between the germline ends. The CDR3 bases that were read are TGCGCCAGCAGTGAGCGACCCTCTGGAAACACC. Amino acid sequence: CASSERPSGNT. The full CDR3 protein reads CASSERPSGNTIYF.

Details on this clone: The read finishes 3 residues shy of the CDR3 end, and the germline J gene is used to complete it. Other DNA sequences within the sample encode an identical CDR3. The rearrangement links TRBV19 to TRBJ2-7; 8 nucleotides agree with TRBD1. The CDR3 has 14 amino acids. With V trimmed by 3 bases and J by 4 bases, 5 bases remained unmatched. Germline V gene data show CDR1 as LNHDA and CDR2 as SQIVND (reference sequence). The DNA read from the CDR3 is TGTGCCAGTAGTATTGGGACAGGAGATTACGAG. It encodes CASSIGTGDYE. The CDR3 in full is CASSIGTGDYEQYF.

To note about this clone: The read comes to an end 3 residues before the CDR3 does, leaving the germline J gene to fill in the end. The chain recombines TRBV18 with TRBJ1-5, with 7 positions matching TRBD1. V lost 5 bases, J lost 6 bases, and 10 bases stayed unmatched. CDR1 and CDR2 from the germline V gene are KGHSH and LQKENI. There are 15 residues in the CDR3. The chain's CDR3 is CASSDTGVGTQPQHF. The sequenced part of the CDR3 DNA is TGTGCCAGCTCAGATACAGGGGTGGGTACTCAGCCC.

Regarding this clone: The sequence runs out 3 residues before the end of the CDR3; the remainder is reconstructed from the germline J gene. This chain joins TRBV5-4 and TRBJ2-5; 9 nucleotides match TRBD2. The CDR3 runs to 16 residues. Germline V gene data show CDR1 as SGHNT and CDR2 as YYREEE (reference sequence). V was clipped by 0 bases and J by 2 bases; unmatched bases: 5. The CDR3 reads CASSLGRLAGQETQYF. The sequenced CDR3 bases are TGTGCCAGCAGCTTGGGGAGGCTAGCGGGGCAAGAGACC.

Partial CDR3 DNA: TGTGCCAGCAGCTTCTACGCGGAGGATGAG. As protein: CASSFYAEDE. The CDR3 reads in full as CASSFYAEDEQFF. The chain employs TRBV5-6 and TRBJ2-1; the D gene is possibly TRBD2 (5 bases). The CDR3 end is not reached by the read, which stops 3 residues before it; the germline J gene fills it in. The V and J ends lost 2 bases and 8 bases respectively, with 11 bases between them. This CDR3 has 13 residues. The germline V gene has CDR1 SGHDT and CDR2 YYEEEE.

Points on this clone: The read ends 3 residues early relative to the CDR3; the germline J gene fills the gap. This sequence joins TRBV5-1 and TRBJ1-1; D is possibly TRBD1 (5 bases). V dropped 4 bases and J dropped 0 bases, with 13 bases sitting between them. The CDR3 runs to 15 residues. Per germline, CDR1 SGHRS and CDR2 YFSETQ. The CDR3 here is CASSVFRGMNTEAFF. The covered CDR3 bases are TGCGCCAGCAGCGTTTTTCGGGGGATGAACACTGAA.

A remark on this clone: The read terminates 3 residues ahead of where the CDR3 ends, so the germline J gene completes it. This chain links TRBV20-1 with TRBJ2-1; D gene uncertain. The CDR3 sequence is 14 residues long. V was pared by 5 bases and J by 0 bases, with 11 bases between. CDR1 and CDR2 from the germline V gene are DFQATT and SNEGSKA (reference sequence). The CDR3 sequence is CSADDSSSYNEQFF. The CDR3 bases that were read are TGCAGTGCTGACGACTCAAGCTCCTACAATGAG.